This TCR beta chain was recorded in a study of chemoradiotherapy in HPV16-positive cancers. Overall study: Functional T-cell assays on a couple of HPV16-positive patients' cells defined candidate HPV-specific clones and common TCR motifs. Whole-study findings and limits: Functional assays defining HPV-specific T cells used only a couple of HPV16-positive patients. Better recurrence-free survival went with HPV-responsive T-cell expansion in HPV16-positive patients. Non-HPV-specific T cells did not expand in tumors during treatment, whereas candidate HPV-specific clones and E7-related motifs did.

In its sample, this clone was seen once. The antigen is not known. Germline V lookup: CDR1 MNHEY, CDR2 SMNVEV (reference sequence). V lost 4 bases and J lost 4, with 11 bases in between. The CDR3 totals 13 residues. Some clones are missing from TCRdb's copy, which holds only in-frame ones; the method was immunoSEQ multiplex PCR. The sample records fewer than 6,500 clones, 90% being singletons. The source is a human donor with HPV-associated anogenital cancer. The sample consisted of blood, taken from a patient who underwent chemoradiotherapy. The chain recombines TRBV27 with TRBJ2-7; D possibly corresponds to TRBD2 (6 bases). CDR3 protein: CASSYRERYEQYF. Here the CDR3 DNA reads TGTGCCAGCAGTTACCGGGAGCGGTACGAGCAGTACTTC.